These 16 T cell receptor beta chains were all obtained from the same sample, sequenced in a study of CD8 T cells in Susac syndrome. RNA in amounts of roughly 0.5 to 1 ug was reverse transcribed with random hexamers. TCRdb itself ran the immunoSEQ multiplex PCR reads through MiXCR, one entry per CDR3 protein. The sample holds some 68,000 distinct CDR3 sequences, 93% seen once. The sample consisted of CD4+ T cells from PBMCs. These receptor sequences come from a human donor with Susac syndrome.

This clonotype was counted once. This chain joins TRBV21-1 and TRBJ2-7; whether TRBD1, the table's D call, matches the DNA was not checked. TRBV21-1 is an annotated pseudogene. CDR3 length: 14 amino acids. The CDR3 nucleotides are TGTGCCAGCAGCAGGGGCAGAAGCTCCTACGAGCAGTACTTC. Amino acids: CASSRGRSSYEQYF.

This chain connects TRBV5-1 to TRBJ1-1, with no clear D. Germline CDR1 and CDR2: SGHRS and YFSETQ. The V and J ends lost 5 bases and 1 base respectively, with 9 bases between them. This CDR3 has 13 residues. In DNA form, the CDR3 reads TGCGCCAGCAGTCGGCAGGAGAACACTGAAGCTTTCTTT. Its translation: CASSRQENTEAFF.

This chain's CDR3 is CSASLPRGIYEQYF. The CDR3 nucleotides are TGCAGTGCTAGTTTGCCGCGGGGCATCTACGAGCAGTACTTC. V usage is TRBV20-1 and J usage is TRBJ2-7, with D possibly being TRBD2 (6 bases). From germline, CDR1 is DFQATT and CDR2 SNEGSKA (reference sequence). There are 14 residues in the CDR3. Trimming cost V 3 bases and J 3 bases, with 15 bases left between them.

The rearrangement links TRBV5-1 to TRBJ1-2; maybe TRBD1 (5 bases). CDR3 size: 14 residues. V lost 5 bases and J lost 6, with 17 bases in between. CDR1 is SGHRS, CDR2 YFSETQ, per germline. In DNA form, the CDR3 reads TGCGCCAGCAGTCCTCTCGGGACCCGCGATGGCTACACCTTC. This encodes CASSPLGTRDGYTF.

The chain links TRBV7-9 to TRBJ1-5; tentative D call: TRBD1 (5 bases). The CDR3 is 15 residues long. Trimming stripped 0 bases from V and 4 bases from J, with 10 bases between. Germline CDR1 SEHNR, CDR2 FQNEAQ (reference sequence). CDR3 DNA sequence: TGTGCCAGCAGCTTAGCCGGGGGGGGAAATCAGCCCCAGCATTTT. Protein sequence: CASSLAGGGNQPQHF. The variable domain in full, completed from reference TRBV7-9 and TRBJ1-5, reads DTGVSQNPRHKITKRGQNVTFRCDPISEHNRLYWYRQTLGQGPEFLTYFQNEAQLEKSRLLSDRFSAERPKGSFSTLEIQRTEQGDSAMYLCASSLAGGGNQPQHFGDGTRLSIL.

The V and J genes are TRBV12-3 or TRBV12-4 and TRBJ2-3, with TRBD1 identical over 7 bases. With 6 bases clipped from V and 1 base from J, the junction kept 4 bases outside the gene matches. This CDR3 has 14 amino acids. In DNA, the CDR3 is TGTGCCAGCAGGTCCACAGGGGGCACAGATACGCAGTATTTT. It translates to CASRSTGGTDTQYF.

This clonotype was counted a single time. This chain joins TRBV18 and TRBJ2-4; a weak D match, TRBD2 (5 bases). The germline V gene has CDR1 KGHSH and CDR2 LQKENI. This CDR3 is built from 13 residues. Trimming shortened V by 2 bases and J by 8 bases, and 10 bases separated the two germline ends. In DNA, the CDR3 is TGTGCCAGCTCACCAGGGCGGGTGGACATTCAGTACTTC. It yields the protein CASSPGRVDIQYF. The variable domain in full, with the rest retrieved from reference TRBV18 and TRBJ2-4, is NAGVMQNPRHLVRRRGQEARLRCSPMKGHSHVYWYRQLPEEGLKFMVYLQKENIIDESGMPKERFSAEFPKEGPSILRIQQVVRGDSAAYFCASSPGRVDIQYFGAGTRLSVL.

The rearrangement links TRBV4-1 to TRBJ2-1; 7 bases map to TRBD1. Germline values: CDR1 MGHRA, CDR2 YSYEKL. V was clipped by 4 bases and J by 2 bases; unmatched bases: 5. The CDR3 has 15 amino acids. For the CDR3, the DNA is TGCGCCAGCAGCCTGCAGGGGGTAACCTACAATGAGCAGTTCTTC. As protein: CASSLQGVTYNEQFF.

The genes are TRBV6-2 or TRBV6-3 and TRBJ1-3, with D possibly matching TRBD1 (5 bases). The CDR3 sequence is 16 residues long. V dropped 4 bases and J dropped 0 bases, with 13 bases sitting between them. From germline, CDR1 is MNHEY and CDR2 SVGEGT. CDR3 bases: TGTGCCAGCAGTTCTTCCTGGGGGAGCTCTGGAAACACCATATATTTT. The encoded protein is CASSSSWGSSGNTIYF.

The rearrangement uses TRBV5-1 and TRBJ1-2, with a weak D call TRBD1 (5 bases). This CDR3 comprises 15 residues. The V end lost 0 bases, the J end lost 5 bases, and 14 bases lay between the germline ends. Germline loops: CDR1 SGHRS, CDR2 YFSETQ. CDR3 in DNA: TGCGCCAGCAGCTTGGCCTCGGCAGGGAAATATGGCTACACCTTC. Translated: CASSLASAGKYGYTF. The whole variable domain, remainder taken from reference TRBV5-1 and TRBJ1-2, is KAGVTQTPRYLIKTRGQQVTLSCSPISGHRSVSWYQQTPGQGLQFLFEYFSETQRNKGNFPGRFSGRQFSNSRSEMNVSTLELGDSALYLCASSLASAGKYGYTFGSGTRLTVV.

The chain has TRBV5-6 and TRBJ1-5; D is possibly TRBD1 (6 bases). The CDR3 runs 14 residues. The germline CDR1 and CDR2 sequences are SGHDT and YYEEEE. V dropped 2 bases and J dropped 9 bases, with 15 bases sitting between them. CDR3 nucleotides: TGTGCCAGCAGCTTTACAGGGACCCAAAGGCCCCAGCATTTT. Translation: CASSFTGTQRPQHF.

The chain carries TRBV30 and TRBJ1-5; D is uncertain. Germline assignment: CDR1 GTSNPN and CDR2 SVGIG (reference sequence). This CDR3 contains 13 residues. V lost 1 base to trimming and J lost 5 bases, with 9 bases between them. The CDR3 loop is CAWSGRRDQPQHF. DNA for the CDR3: TGTGCCTGGAGTGGCAGACGGGATCAGCCCCAGCATTTT.

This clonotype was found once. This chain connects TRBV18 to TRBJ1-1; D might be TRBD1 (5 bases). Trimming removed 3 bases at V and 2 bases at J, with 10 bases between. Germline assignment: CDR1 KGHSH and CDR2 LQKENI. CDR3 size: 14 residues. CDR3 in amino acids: CASSPGGFNTEAFF. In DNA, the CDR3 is TGTGCCAGCTCACCTGGGGGATTTAACACTGAAGCTTTCTTT.

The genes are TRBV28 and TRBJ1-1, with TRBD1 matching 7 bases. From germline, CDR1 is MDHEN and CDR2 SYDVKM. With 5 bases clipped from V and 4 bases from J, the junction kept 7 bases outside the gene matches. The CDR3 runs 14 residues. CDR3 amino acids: CASSTPGQVTEAFF. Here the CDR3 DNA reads TGTGCCAGCAGTACACCCGGACAGGTCACTGAAGCTTTCTTT.

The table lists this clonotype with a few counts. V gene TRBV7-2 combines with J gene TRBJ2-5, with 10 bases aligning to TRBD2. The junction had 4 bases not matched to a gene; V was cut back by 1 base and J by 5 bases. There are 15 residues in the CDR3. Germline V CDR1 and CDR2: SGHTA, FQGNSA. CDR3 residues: CASSLVGLASETQYF. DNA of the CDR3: TGTGCCAGCAGCTTAGTGGGACTAGCGTCGGAGACCCAGTACTTC.

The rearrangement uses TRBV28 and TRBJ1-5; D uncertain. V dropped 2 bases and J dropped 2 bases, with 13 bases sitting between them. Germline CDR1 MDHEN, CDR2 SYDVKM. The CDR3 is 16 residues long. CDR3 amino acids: CASSLIFLAGNQPQHF. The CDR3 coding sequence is TGTGCCAGCAGTTTAATTTTCTTAGCTGGCAATCAGCCCCAGCATTTT.